This T cell receptor beta chain was found in a study of blood T cells in healthy people across ages. Trimming took 4 bases from V and 0 from J, leaving 14 bases between them. CDR3 length: 15 residues. Germline V gives CDR1 DFQATT, CDR2 SNEGSKA (reference sequence). A second PCR of roughly 6 to 12 cycles used a sample-barcoded 5' primer and a J-beta primer mix. MiXCR was run by TCRdb on the 5' RACE reads, yielding one entry per CDR3 protein. The sample carries under 800,000 distinct CDR3 sequences, about 21% recorded once. This chain links TRBV20-1 with TRBJ2-3; D assignment may be TRBD1 or TRBD2 (5 bases each). Sequencing was carried out using blood. This clonotype was sampled from an older man in good health. This CDR3 is CSANGGAGSTDTQYF. DNA for the CDR3: TGCAGTGCTAATGGGGGTGCAGGCAGCACAGATACGCAGTATTTT.